This TCR beta chain was observed in a study of T cells after yellow fever vaccination. About the study: Some fractions had low cell numbers, and these were prepared with SMART-Seq v4 Ultra Low Input. General study findings and limits: Detected again after the booster were most primary-vaccination clones, at about 96% CD4 and about 90% CD8. The secondary response was weaker, and its peak arrived faster, on day 5 versus 15.

The junction had 10 bases not matched to a gene; V was cut back by 2 bases and J by 5 bases. Germline V gives CDR1 SGHNT, CDR2 YYREEE (reference sequence). The CDR3 totals 16 residues. This clonotype was detected many times. Its antigen is still unknown. In making TCR cDNA, 5'RACE template switching added a universal primer site and UMIs to it. TCRdb re-analysed the 5' RACE reads in MiXCR, keeping a single row per CDR3 protein. The sample holds a few hundred thousand distinct CDR3 sequences, approximately 8% seen once. This rearrangement joins TRBV5-4 to TRBJ2-3, with TRBD2 matching 8 bases. This sample comprised CD4+ T cells sorted from PBMCs, obtained 5 days after the yellow fever booster vaccination. The receptor was isolated from a man aged 18-30 years who received the YFV17D yellow fever vaccine. This chain's CDR3 is CASSFWNGGAGDTQYF. The CDR3 DNA follows: TGTGCCAGCAGCTTCTGGAACGGGGGGGCTGGAGATACGCAGTATTTT.